Below, one TCR beta chain is given with its context. The sample comes from a study of blood T cell repertoires in COVID-19. V was trimmed by 2 bases and J by 9 bases, leaving 16 bases between them. Germline V gives CDR1 MRHNA, CDR2 SNTAGT. The CDR3 sequence is 14 residues long. Generated by immunoSEQ multiplex PCR, the TCRdb table keeps only in-frame clones and is missing some. The sample lists 150,000 to 170,000 clones, about four fifths occurring once. The clonotype was recovered from a woman aged 60 to 75 with acute or convalescent COVID-19. The sample taken for sequencing was peripheral blood. The V call is TRBV6-4, the J call TRBJ1-2; the D gene is possibly TRBD1 (6 bases). The CDR3 loop is CASSDVGGQGSYTF. Here the CDR3 DNA reads TGTGCCAGCAGTGACGTCGGGGGGCAAGGGAGCTACACCTTC.